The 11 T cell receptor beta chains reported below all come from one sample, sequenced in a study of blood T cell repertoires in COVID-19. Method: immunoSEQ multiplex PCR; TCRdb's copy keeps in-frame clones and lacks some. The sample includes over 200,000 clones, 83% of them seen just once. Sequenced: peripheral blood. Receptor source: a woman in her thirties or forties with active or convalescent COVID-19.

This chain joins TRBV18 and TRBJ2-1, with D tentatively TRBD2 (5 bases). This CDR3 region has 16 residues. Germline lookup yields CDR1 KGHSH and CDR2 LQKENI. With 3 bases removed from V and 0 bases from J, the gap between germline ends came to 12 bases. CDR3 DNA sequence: TGTGCCAGCTCACCCGGGGTCGAGGCCTCCTACAATGAGCAGTTCTTC. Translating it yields CASSPGVEASYNEQFF.

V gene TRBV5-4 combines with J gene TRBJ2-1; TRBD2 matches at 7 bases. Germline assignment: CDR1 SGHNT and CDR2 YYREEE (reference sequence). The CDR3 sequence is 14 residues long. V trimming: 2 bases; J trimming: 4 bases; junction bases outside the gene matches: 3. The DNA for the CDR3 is TGTGCCAGCAGCTTAACGGGGGGTTACAATGAGCAGTTCTTC. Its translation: CASSLTGGYNEQFF.

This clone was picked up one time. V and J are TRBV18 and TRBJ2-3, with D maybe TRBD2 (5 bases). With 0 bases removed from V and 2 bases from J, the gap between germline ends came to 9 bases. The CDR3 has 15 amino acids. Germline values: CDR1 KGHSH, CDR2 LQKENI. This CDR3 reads CASSPPSGSTDTQYF. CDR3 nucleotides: TGTGCCAGCTCACCACCGAGCGGATCCACAGATACGCAGTATTTT.

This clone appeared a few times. CDR3 DNA: TGTGCCAGCAGCTTTACAGGGGATGGCCAGCCCCAGCATTTT. Translation: CASSFTGDGQPQHF. This sequence joins TRBV7-9 and TRBJ1-5; 7 nucleotides match TRBD1. Trimming cost V 3 bases and J 7 bases; bases outside gene matches: 6. Germline V lookup: CDR1 SEHNR, CDR2 FQNEAQ (reference sequence). The CDR3 runs to 14 residues.

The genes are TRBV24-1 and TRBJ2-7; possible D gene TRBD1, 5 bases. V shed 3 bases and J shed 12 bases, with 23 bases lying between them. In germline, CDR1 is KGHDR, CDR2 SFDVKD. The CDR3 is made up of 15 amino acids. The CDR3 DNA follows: TGTGCCACCAGTGATCCTTTATATGACAGCCCCATCCTGTACTTC. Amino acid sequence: CATSDPLYDSPILYF.

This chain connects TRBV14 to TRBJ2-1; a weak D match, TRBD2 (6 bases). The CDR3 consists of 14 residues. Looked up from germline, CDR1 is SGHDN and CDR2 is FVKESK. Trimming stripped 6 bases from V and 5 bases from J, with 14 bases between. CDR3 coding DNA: TGTGCCAGCAGAGGCTGGGACTCAAACAATGAGCAGTTCTTC. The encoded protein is CASRGWDSNNEQFF.

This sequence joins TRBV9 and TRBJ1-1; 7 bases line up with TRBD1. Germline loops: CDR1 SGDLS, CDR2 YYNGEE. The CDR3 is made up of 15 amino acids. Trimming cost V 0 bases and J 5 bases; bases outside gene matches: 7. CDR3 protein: CASSVELAGGTEAFF. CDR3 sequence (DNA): TGTGCCAGCAGCGTAGAGTTGGCAGGGGGGACTGAAGCTTTCTTT.

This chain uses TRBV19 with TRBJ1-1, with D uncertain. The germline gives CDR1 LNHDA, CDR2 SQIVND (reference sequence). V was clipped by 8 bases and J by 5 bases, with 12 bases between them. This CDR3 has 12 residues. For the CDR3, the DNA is TGTGCCAGTTCTTTTTGGGAGACTGAAGCTTTCTTT. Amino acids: CASSFWETEAFF.

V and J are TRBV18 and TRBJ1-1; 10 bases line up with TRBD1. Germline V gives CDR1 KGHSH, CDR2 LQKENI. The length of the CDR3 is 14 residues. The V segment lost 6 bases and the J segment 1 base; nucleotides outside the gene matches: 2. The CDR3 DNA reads TGTGCCAGCTCGACAGGGGGCGCGAACACTGAAGCTTTCTTT. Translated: CASSTGGANTEAFF.

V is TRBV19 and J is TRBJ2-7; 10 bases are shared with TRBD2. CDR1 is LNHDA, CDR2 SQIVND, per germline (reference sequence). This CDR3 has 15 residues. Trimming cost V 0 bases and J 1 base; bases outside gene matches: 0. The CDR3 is CASSIELAGSYEQYF. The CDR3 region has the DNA TGTGCCAGTAGTATAGAACTAGCGGGGTCCTACGAGCAGTACTTC.

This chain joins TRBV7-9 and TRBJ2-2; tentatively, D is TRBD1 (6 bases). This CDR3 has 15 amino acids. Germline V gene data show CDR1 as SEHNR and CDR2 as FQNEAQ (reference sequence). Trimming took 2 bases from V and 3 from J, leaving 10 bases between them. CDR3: CASSLLAGDTGELFF. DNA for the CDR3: TGTGCCAGCAGCTTATTGGCAGGGGACACCGGGGAGCTGTTTTTT.